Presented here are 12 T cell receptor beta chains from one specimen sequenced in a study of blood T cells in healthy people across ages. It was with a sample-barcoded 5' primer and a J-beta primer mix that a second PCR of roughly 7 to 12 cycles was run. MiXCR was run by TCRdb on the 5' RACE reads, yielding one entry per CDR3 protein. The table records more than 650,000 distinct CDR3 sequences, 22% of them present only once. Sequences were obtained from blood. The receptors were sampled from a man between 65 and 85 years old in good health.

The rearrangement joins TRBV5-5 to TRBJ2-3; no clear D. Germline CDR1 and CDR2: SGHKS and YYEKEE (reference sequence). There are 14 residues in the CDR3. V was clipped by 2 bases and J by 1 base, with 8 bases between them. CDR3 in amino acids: CASSFGVRTDTQYF. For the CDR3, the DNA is TGTGCCAGCAGCTTCGGCGTTCGCACAGATACGCAGTATTTT.

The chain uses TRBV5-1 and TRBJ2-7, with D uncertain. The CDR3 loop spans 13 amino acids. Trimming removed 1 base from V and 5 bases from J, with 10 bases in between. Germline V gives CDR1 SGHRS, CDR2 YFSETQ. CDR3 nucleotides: TGCGCCAGCAGCTTGAGACTGGGTAACGAGCAGTACTTC. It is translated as CASSLRLGNEQYF.

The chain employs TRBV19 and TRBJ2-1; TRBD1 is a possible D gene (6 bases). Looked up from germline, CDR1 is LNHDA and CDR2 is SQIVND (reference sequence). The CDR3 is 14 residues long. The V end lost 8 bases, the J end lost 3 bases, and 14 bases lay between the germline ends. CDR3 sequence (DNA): TGTGCCAGTGGGACAAACTCCCTCTACAATGAGCAGTTCTTC. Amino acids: CASGTNSLYNEQFF.

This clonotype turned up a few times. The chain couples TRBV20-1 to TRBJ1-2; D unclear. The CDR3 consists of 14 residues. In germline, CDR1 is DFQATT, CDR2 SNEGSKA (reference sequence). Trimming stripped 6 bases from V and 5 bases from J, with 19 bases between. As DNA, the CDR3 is TGCAGTGCCCCAGACCCCTGGATTGGGTATGGCTACACCTTC. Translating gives CSAPDPWIGYGYTF.

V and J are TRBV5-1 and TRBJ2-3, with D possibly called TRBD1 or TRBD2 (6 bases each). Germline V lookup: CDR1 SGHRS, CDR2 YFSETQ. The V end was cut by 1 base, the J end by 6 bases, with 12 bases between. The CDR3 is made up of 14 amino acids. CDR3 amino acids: CASSLMGGFDTQYF. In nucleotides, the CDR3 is TGCGCCAGCAGCTTGATGGGGGGCTTTGATACGCAGTATTTT.

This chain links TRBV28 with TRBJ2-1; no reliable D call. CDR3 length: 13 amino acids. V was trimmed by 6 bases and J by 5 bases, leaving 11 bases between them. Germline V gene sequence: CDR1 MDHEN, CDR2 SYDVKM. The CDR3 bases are TGTGCCAGCAGCTACGGTCGGCACAATGAGCAGTTCTTC. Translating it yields CASSYGRHNEQFF.

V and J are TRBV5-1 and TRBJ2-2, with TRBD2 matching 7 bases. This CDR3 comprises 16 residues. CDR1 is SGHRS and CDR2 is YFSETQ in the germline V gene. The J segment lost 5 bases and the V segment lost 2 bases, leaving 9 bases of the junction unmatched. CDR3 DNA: TGCGCCAGCAGCTTCCTGGGGCTAGCGGAAACCGGGGAGCTGTTTTTT. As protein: CASSFLGLAETGELFF. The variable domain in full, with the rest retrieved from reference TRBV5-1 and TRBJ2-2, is KAGVTQTPRYLIKTRGQQVTLSCSPISGHRSVSWYQQTPGQGLQFLFEYFSETQRNKGNFPGRFSGRQFSNSRSEMNVSTLELGDSALYLCASSFLGLAETGELFFGEGSRLTVL.

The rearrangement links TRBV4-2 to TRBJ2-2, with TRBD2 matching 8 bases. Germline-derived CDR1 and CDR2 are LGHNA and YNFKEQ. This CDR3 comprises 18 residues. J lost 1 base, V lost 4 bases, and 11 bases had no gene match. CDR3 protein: CASSRDNLAGLNTGELFF. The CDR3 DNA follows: TGTGCCAGCAGCCGAGACAACCTAGCGGGCCTGAACACCGGGGAGCTGTTTTTT.

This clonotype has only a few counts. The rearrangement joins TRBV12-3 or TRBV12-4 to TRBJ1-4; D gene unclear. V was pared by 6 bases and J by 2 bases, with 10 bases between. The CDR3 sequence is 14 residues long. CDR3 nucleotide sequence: TGTGCCAGCAGCCCGGCCCCCACTAATGAAAAACTGTTTTTT. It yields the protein CASSPAPTNEKLFF.

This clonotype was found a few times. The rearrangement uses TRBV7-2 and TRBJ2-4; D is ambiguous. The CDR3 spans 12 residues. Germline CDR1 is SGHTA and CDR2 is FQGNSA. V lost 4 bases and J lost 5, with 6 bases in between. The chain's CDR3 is CASSSTENIQYF. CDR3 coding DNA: TGTGCCAGCAGCTCCACGGAAAACATTCAGTACTTC.

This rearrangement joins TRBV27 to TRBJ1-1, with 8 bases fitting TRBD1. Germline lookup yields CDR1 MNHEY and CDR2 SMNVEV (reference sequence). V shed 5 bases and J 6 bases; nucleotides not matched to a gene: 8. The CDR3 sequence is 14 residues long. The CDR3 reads CASSNHRGAPEAFF. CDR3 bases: TGTGCCAGCAGTAATCACAGGGGGGCCCCTGAAGCTTTCTTT.

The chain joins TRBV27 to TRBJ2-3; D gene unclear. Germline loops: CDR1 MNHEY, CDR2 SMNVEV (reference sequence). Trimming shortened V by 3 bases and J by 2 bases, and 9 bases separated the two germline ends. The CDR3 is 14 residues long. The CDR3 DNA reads TGTGCCAGCAGTTTTTGGAGAACCACAGATACGCAGTATTTT. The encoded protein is CASSFWRTTDTQYF.